The entry that follows covers one T cell receptor (beta chain) sequence. Its specific antigen is unknown. Base qualities are not provided; no much larger clone lies one nucleotide away. This entry comes from a study of T cell repertoires in cytomegalovirus infection (dated by TCRdb to between 2018 and 2021). With regard to the full study: Peptide stimulations targeted recently identified HLA-C-restricted CMV epitopes, whose presentation resists viral immunomodulation, together with well-studied HLA-B-restricted epitopes. The HLA type of each donor mattered for the analysis, because public TCR beta signatures pointed to carriage of CMV infection along with the matching HLA type.

The research as a whole found: The ex vivo response was dominated by HLA-C-restricted CMV-specific TCR beta clonotypes, which also provided the single most frequent clonotype in two of eight donors. Carriers of CMV infection plus the relevant HLA type were discriminated by the cumulative frequency of public TCR beta family members in the study cohort and in an independent roughly 340-donor cohort.

The sample's treatment or condition label, decoded: in vitro stimulation with specific CMV peptide epitopes to enrich CMV-specific T cells. Deletion took 10 bases off V and 8 bases off J, with a span of 20 bases between the germline ends. Including the terminal cysteine and phenylalanine, the CDR3 comprises 14 residues. Only the CDR3 DNA stays, 42 bases, in frame from base 1. CDR1 and CDR2 are read off the germline V gene as MNHNS and SASEGT. Instrument on record: Illumina HiSeq 1500. TCRdb reanalyzed the raw reads on its own, using fastp at Q25 for trimming and MiXCR for clone calling, and kept in-frame beta chains. One record per CDR3 amino acid sequence lists the most common genes and DNA. Present in this sample are roughly 860,000 distinct CDR3 sequences, approximately 30% of which were seen just once. The top ten clones comprise around 11% of the sample.

Sequencing used cultured CD8+ T cells from PBMCs, obtained from culture after CMV antigen stimulation. The chain is assembled from TRBV6-1 and TRBJ1-4, with a weak D call of TRBD1 (6 bases match). The sequence came from a human donor in good health (CMV status not recorded). Some clones in this sample may be carry-over from other donors' samples. The DNA reads TGTGCCACGAAGGGGGGGGGGCCTTTCGAAAAACTGTTTTTT. It translates to CATKGGGPFEKLFF.